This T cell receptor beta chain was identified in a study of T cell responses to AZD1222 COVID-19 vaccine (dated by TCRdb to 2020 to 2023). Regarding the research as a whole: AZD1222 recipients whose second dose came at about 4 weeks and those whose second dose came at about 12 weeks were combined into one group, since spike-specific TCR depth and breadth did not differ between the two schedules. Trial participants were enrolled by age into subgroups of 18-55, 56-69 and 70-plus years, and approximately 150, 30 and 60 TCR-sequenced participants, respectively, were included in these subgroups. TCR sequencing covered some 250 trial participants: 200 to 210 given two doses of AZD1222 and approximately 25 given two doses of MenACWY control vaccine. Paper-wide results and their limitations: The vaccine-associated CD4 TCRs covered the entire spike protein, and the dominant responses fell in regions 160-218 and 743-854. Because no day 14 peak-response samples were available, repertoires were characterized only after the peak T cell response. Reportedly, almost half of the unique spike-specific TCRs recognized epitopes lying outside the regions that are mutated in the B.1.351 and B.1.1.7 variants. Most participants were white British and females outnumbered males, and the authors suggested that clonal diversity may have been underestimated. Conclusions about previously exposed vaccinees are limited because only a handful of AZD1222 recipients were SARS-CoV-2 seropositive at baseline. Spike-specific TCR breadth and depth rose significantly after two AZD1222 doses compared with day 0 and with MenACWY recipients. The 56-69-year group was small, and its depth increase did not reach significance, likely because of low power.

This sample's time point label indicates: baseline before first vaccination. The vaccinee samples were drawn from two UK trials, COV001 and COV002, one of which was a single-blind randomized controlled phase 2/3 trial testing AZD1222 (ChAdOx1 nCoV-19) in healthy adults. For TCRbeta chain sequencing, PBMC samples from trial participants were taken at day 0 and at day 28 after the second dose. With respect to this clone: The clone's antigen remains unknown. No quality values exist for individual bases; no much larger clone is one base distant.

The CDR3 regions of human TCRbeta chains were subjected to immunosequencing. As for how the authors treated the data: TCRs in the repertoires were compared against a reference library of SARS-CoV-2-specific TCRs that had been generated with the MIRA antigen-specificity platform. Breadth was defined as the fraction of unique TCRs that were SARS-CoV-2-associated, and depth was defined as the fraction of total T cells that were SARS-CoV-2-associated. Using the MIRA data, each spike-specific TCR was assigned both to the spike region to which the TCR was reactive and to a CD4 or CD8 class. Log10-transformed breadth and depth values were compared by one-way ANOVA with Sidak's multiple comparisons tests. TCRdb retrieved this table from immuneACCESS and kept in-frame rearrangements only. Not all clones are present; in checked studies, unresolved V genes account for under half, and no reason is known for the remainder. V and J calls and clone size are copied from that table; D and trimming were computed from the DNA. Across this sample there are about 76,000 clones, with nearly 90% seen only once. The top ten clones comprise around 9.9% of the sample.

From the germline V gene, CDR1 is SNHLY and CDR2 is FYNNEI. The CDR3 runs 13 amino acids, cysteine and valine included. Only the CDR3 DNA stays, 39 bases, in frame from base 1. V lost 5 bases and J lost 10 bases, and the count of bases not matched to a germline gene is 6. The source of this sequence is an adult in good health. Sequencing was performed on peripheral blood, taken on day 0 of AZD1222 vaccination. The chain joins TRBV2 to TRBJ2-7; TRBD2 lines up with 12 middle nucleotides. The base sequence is TGTGCCAGCAGTACACGACTAGCGGGGGATCAGTACGTC. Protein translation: CASSTRLAGDQYV.